A single TCR beta chain is shown here with its context. What it binds is not known. Genomic DNA from each subset was divided evenly over several immunoSEQ plates. The table came from immunoSEQ multiplex PCR; TCRdb's copy has only in-frame clones and leaves some out. Of some 1 million clones listed, around four fifths are singletons. The entry originates in a study of shared clonotypes between healthy human individuals. Study-wide points: Clonotypes not shared had lower generation probabilities than those common to all four donors. Exclusively blood specimens were collected; tissue repertoires likely differ.

Trimming removed 4 bases from V and 1 base from J; junction bases left unmatched: 10. Looked up from germline, CDR1 is SGHNT and CDR2 is YYREEE (reference sequence). This CDR3 is built from 16 residues. What was sequenced was memory CD4+ T cells sorted from blood. The subset denotes: CD45RA-negative fraction. The clonotype comes from a man aged 18 to 30 in good health. The chain has TRBV5-4 and TRBJ2-7, with TRBD2 matching over 8 bases. Here the CDR3 DNA reads TGTGCCAGCAGCCCGGCCGGCGGGAGGACATCCTACGAGCAGTACTTC. Protein: CASSPAGGRTSYEQYF.